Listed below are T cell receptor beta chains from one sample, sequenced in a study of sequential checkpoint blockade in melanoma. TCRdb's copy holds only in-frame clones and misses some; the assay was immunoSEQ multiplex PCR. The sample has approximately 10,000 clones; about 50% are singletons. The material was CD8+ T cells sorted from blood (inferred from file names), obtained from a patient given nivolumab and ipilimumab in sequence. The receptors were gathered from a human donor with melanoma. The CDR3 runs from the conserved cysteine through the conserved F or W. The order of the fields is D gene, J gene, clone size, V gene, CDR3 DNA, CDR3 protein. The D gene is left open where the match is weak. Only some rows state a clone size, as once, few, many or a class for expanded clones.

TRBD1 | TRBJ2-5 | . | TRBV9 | TGTGCCAGCAGCGTCTCAGGGGGAGAGACCCAGTACTTC | CASSVSGGETQYF
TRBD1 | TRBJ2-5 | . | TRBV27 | TGTGCCAGCAGTTTAGGGGACAGGGTCCAAGAGACCCAGTACTTC | CASSLGDRVQETQYF
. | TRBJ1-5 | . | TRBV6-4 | TGTGCCAGCCGGACGACAGGAGATAGCAATCAGCCCCAGCATTTT | CASRTTGDSNQPQHF
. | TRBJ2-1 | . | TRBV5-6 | TGTGCCAGCAGCTTGACCAGGGAGCAGTTCTTC | CASSLTREQFF
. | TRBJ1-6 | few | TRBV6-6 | TGTGCCAGCAGTACCCGGACAGTTAATAATTCACCCCTCCACTTT | CASSTRTVNNSPLHF
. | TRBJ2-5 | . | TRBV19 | TGTGCCAGTAGTATTGGTGGGGGGAGGACCCAGTACTTC | CASSIGGGRTQYF
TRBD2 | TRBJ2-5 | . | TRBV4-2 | TGTGCCAGCAGCCAATCCGCGGGGGGCCGGGAGACCCAGTACTTC | CASSQSAGGRETQYF
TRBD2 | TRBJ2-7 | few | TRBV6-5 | TGTGCCAGCGGGACTAATAATTTGGGGGAGCAGTACTTC | CASGTNNLGEQYF
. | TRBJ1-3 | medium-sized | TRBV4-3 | TGCGCCAGCAGTCAATCACTCAGGGACACCATATATTTT | CASSQSLRDTIYF
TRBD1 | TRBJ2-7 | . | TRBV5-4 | TGTGCCAGCAGCTTGGTCGGTGGGGACAGACCTTACGAGCAGTACTTC | CASSLVGGDRPYEQYF
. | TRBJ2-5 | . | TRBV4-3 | TGCGCCAGCAGCCCCGGACTCCAAGAGACCCAGTACTTC | CASSPGLQETQYF
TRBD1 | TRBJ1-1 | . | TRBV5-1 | TGCGCCAGCAGCTTAGATGACAGGGTTAACACTGAAGCTTTCTTT | CASSLDDRVNTEAFF
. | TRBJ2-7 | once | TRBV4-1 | TGCGCCAGCAGCCTGGGGGGCGAGCAGTACTTC | CASSLGGEQYF
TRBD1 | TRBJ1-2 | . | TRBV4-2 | TGTGCCAGCAGCAAGCGGGACAGGGATGGTAACTATGGCTACACCTTC | CASSKRDRDGNYGYTF
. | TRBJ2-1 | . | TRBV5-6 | TGTGCCAGCAGCCCACCACAACCGCCAGGCTCCTACAATGAGCAGTTCTTC | CASSPPQPPGSYNEQFF
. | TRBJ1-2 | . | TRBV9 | TGTGCCAGCAGCGTAGGGAGGGACTATGGCTACACCTTC | CASSVGRDYGYTF
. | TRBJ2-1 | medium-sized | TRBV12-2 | TGTGCAAGTCGCTTAGGGGACCGCGGACAGGGACTAAACAATGAGCAGTTCTTC | CASRLGDRGQGLNNEQFF
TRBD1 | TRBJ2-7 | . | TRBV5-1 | TGCGCCAGCAGCTCGACAACAGGGGACTACGAGCAGTACTTC | CASSSTTGDYEQYF
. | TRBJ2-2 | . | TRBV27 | TGTGCCAGCAGTTTATCCGTTGGCAGGGCGATCCCCGGGGAGCTGTTTTTT | CASSLSVGRAIPGELFF
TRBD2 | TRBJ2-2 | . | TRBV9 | TGTGCCAGCAGCCACGGGGCATTGAGCGGGGGGAACACCGGGGAGCTGTTTTTT | CASSHGALSGGNTGELFF
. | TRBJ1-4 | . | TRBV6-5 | TGTGCCAGCAGGGCAGGGGCCGAAAAACTGTTTTTT | CASRAGAEKLFF
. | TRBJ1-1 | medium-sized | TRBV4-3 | TGCGCCAGCAGCCAGACAGGGAACACTGAAGCTTTCTTT | CASSQTGNTEAFF